This T cell receptor (beta chain) was found in a study of T cell responses to AZD1222 COVID-19 vaccine. Study findings and constraints: Within unmutated variant regions lay the reported targets of nearly half of spike-specific TCRs. Increases in Spike-specific TCR breadth and depth were seen after two AZD1222 doses. In a largely white British group with more females than males, clonal diversity was possibly underestimated.

The protocol was immunoSEQ multiplex PCR, while the TCRdb copy is restricted to in-frame clones and leaves out a portion. The sample holds tens of thousands of clones, approximately 90% seen once. Remarks on this clone: As yet, its antigen is unknown.

J gave up 3 bases and V 6 bases, and 8 bases lay outside the gene matches. The CDR3 runs to 14 residues. The germline CDR1 and CDR2 sequences are MNHEY and SVGEGT. The source is an adult in good health. J is TRBJ2-7 and V is TRBV6-2 or TRBV6-3, with 7 nucleotides matching TRBD1. The source was peripheral blood, collected on day 0 of AZD1222 vaccination. Here the CDR3 reads CASSRDRGFYEQYF. The CDR3 nucleotides are TGTGCCAGCAGCCGGGACAGAGGGTTCTACGAGCAGTACTTC.